The 27 T cell receptor beta chains listed next were all sequenced from one sample in a study of human T cells and chemical hapten exposure. TCRdb redid the calling of the RACE reads with MiXCR, one entry per CDR3 protein. The sample has 100,000 to 150,000 distinct CDR3 sequences, approximately 9% seen once. Regarding time point: healthy volunteer bleed at 2 weeks. Before extraction, the whole blood was not fractionated, and total RNA was taken from it. The specimen sequenced was whole blood. The receptors here all came from a male donor in good health. Some clones in this sample may be carry-over from other donors' samples.

This clonotype was counted many times. The J gene is TRBJ2-7, the V gene TRBV29-1, with D tentatively TRBD1 (6 bases). The CDR3 has 13 residues. The V end lost 6 bases, the J end lost 2 bases, and 14 bases lay between the germline ends. CDR1 and CDR2 from the germline V gene are SQVTM and ANQGSEA. The CDR3 DNA follows: TGCAGCGTGATCTCCAGGGGTACCTACGAGCAGTACTTC. Protein sequence: CSVISRGTYEQYF.

This clonotype was counted many times. The chain links TRBV11-2 to TRBJ2-3, with 10 bases matching TRBD2. V lost 1 base, J lost 0 bases, and 4 bases stayed unmatched. The CDR3 extends over 17 amino acids. Germline V gene data show CDR1 as SGHAT and CDR2 as FQNNGV. CDR3 coding DNA: TGTGCCAGCAGCTTAGGGACTAGCGGATATAGCACAGATACGCAGTATTTT. It encodes CASSLGTSGYSTDTQYF.

This clonotype was seen only a few times. The rearrangement uses TRBV25-1 and TRBJ2-3, with 7 nucleotides matching TRBD2. V was clipped by 0 bases and J by 6 bases; unmatched bases: 9. The germline V gene encodes CDR1 MGHDK and CDR2 SYGVNS. The CDR3 sequence is 16 residues long. This chain's CDR3 is CASSEYRAGVVDTQYF. The CDR3 DNA sequence: TGTGCCAGCAGTGAATATCGGGCGGGAGTGGTGGATACGCAGTATTTT.

The chain links TRBV5-1 to TRBJ1-3; D uncertain. The germline CDR1 and CDR2 sequences are SGHRS and YFSETQ. There are 16 residues in the CDR3. The germline V and J ends were trimmed by 4 bases and 0 bases, with 14 bases remaining between them. The CDR3 coding sequence is TGCGCCAGCAGCGAACAACCGCGATCCTCTGGAAACACCATATATTTT. Translating gives CASSEQPRSSGNTIYF.

This clonotype came up a few times. The V call is TRBV7-6, the J call TRBJ2-7, with a tentative D call TRBD1 (6 bases). Germline CDR1 and CDR2: SGHVS and FNYEAQ. The CDR3 extends over 14 amino acids. Trimming shortened V by 1 base and J by 5 bases, and 12 bases separated the two germline ends. The chain's CDR3 is CASSLGGGMDEQYF. DNA for the CDR3: TGTGCCAGCAGCTTAGGAGGGGGTATGGACGAGCAGTACTTC.

V is TRBV6-2 or TRBV6-3 and J is TRBJ2-7; D gene uncertain. V was pared by 6 bases and J by 2 bases, with 11 bases between. The CDR3 is 13 amino acids. Germline V CDR1 and CDR2: MNHEY, SVGEGT. CDR3 region: CASRPDIPYEQYF. For the CDR3, the DNA is TGTGCCAGCAGACCCGATATCCCCTACGAGCAGTACTTC.

The CDR3 here is CASSEGPTNEKLFF. CDR3 sequence (DNA): TGTGCCAGCAGCGAGGGACCAACTAATGAAAAACTGTTTTTT. The V call is TRBV9, the J call TRBJ1-4; possible D gene TRBD1, 5 bases. The CDR3 consists of 14 residues. Germline values: CDR1 SGDLS, CDR2 YYNGEE. Trimming cost V 3 bases and J 0 bases, with 6 bases left between them.

This clonotype was observed at least ten times. The J gene is TRBJ2-1, the V gene TRBV9; TRBD2 matches 11 bases. The CDR3 has 15 residues. Germline V CDR1 and CDR2: SGDLS, YYNGEE. V trimming: 0 bases; J trimming: 7 bases; junction bases outside the gene matches: 3. The CDR3 DNA is TGTGCCAGCAGCGTAGGGACTAGCGGGTCGAATGAGCAGTTCTTC. Encoded protein: CASSVGTSGSNEQFF.

This clonotype was found a few times. The gene calls are TRBV20-1 and TRBJ1-1; TRBD1 is a possible D gene (5 bases). Germline CDR1 is DFQATT and CDR2 is SNEGSKA (reference sequence). Trimming pared 4 bases from V and 1 base from J, leaving 10 bases between. There are 13 residues in the CDR3. CDR3 residues: CSAKQTANTEAFF. As DNA, the CDR3 is TGCAGTGCTAAACAGACAGCGAACACTGAAGCTTTCTTT.

The chain combines TRBV2 with TRBJ2-7; 8 positions agree with TRBD2. Looked up from germline, CDR1 is SNHLY and CDR2 is FYNNEI. The ends lost 8 bases at V and 10 bases at J; junction bases unmatched: 16. This CDR3 region has 14 residues. The CDR3 protein is CASGPGLEGLDQYF. CDR3 bases: TGTGCCAGCGGACCGGGACTAGAGGGCTTAGATCAGTACTTC.

The V gene is TRBV5-1, the J gene TRBJ2-3; no firm D call. This CDR3 is 14 amino acids long. Germline CDR1 and CDR2: SGHRS and YFSETQ. V gave up 0 bases and J gave up 3 bases, with 8 bases separating them. Written as DNA, the CDR3 is TGCGCCAGCAGCTTGGAAGGGATAACAGATACGCAGTATTTT. It translates to CASSLEGITDTQYF.

The chain uses TRBV6-2 or TRBV6-3 and TRBJ1-5; D is possibly TRBD1 (5 bases). The germline gives CDR1 MNHEY, CDR2 SVGEGT. The V and J ends lost 2 bases and 2 bases respectively, with 13 bases between them. The CDR3 is 16 amino acids. CDR3 sequence: CASSYGTANGNQPQHF. Written as DNA, the CDR3 is TGTGCCAGCAGTTACGGGACGGCTAACGGCAATCAGCCCCAGCATTTT.

The chain employs TRBV6-5 and TRBJ2-3, with D unclear. Germline lookup yields CDR1 MNHEY and CDR2 SVGAGI. Trimming pared 0 bases from V and 1 base from J, leaving 8 bases between. This CDR3 is 15 amino acids long. The CDR3 here is CASSYSASGTDTQYF. In DNA form, the CDR3 reads TGTGCCAGCAGTTACTCTGCCTCGGGCACAGATACGCAGTATTTT.

This clonotype was detected only a few times. This chain joins TRBV7-2 and TRBJ2-2; 8 bases align to TRBD1. J was trimmed by 7 bases and V by 5 bases; bases with no gene match: 12. CDR3 length equals 16 residues. Germline assignment: CDR1 SGHTA and CDR2 FQGNSA. CDR3 DNA sequence: TGTGCCAGCAGCCCACAGGGGGACAGACAGGGCGGGGAGCTGTTTTTT. Its translation: CASSPQGDRQGGELFF.

The rearrangement uses TRBV18 and TRBJ2-5; D ambiguous. Germline CDR1 reads KGHSH; CDR2 reads LQKENI. CDR3 size: 13 residues. V lost 0 bases and J 3 bases, leaving 5 bases between the germline ends. The CDR3 region has the DNA TGTGCCAGCTCACCACCCTCGGAAGAGACCCAGTACTTC. It specifies CASSPPSEETQYF.

This clonotype was detected only a few times. This chain connects TRBV3-1 to TRBJ2-1; tentative D call: TRBD1 (6 bases). The CDR3 covers 15 residues. The ends were cut back, 1 base at V and 7 bases at J, with 14 bases in the middle. Germline V CDR1 and CDR2: LGHDT, YNNKEL (reference sequence). Here the CDR3 reads CASSQGWGQTNEQFF. The DNA for the CDR3 is TGTGCCAGCAGCCAAGGATGGGGACAAACAAATGAGCAGTTCTTC.

The sample holds many counts of this clonotype. This sequence joins TRBV19 and TRBJ2-5, with D possibly matching TRBD1 (5 bases). Germline V gene sequence: CDR1 LNHDA, CDR2 SQIVND (reference sequence). There are 13 residues in the CDR3. V was clipped by 1 base and J by 4 bases, with 7 bases between them. CDR3 DNA sequence: TGTGCCAGTAGTATAGGGGGCCGAGAGACCCAGTACTTC. Translation: CASSIGGRETQYF.

The rearrangement joins TRBV5-5 to TRBJ1-5, with D perhaps matching TRBD1 (5 bases). The germline gives CDR1 SGHKS, CDR2 YYEKEE (reference sequence). V lost 4 bases, J lost 0 bases, and 11 bases lay in between. The CDR3 spans 15 residues. The CDR3 DNA is TGTGCCAGCAGCCATCGGGGCCTTAGCAATCAGCCCCAGCATTTT. As protein: CASSHRGLSNQPQHF.

This clonotype was seen a few times. The chain couples TRBV6-5 to TRBJ1-1; D unresolved. Trimming took 7 bases from V and 3 from J, leaving 15 bases between them. The CDR3 has 14 amino acids. Germline assignment: CDR1 MNHEY and CDR2 SVGAGI. As DNA, the CDR3 is TGTGCCAGCAAAGAAGAAATGTTGGACACTGAAGCTTTCTTT. It is translated as CASKEEMLDTEAFF.

This clonotype showed up just a few times. The genes are TRBV12-3 or TRBV12-4 and TRBJ1-6; D ambiguous. The V and J ends lost 4 bases and 0 bases respectively, with 7 bases between them. This CDR3 contains 15 residues. This CDR3 is CASSSFDSYNSPLHF. As DNA, the CDR3 is TGTGCCAGCAGTTCCTTCGACTCCTATAATTCACCCCTCCACTTT.

The CDR3 is CASSLGRSHNQPQHF. The CDR3, as DNA: TGTGCCAGCAGTTTAGGCCGGTCCCACAATCAGCCCCAGCATTTT. V gene TRBV27 combines with J gene TRBJ1-5; no definite D call. Trimming shortened V by 2 bases and J by 3 bases, and 11 bases separated the two germline ends. The CDR3 sequence is 15 residues long. Germline-derived CDR1 and CDR2 are MNHEY and SMNVEV (reference sequence).

This clonotype has at least ten counts. The chain carries TRBV5-1 and TRBJ1-6, with TRBD1 identical over 7 bases. Looked up from germline, CDR1 is SGHRS and CDR2 is YFSETQ. The CDR3 is made up of 13 amino acids. Germline trimming cut 4 bases from V and 11 bases from J; bases unmatched to any gene: 6. The CDR3 DNA is TGCGCCAGCAGCGTGCAACAGGGGACACCCCTCCACTTT. It encodes CASSVQQGTPLHF. Together with reference TRBV5-1 and TRBJ1-6, the CDR3 gives the full variable domain: KAGVTQTPRYLIKTRGQQVTLSCSPISGHRSVSWYQQTPGQGLQFLFEYFSETQRNKGNFPGRFSGRQFSNSRSEMNVSTLELGDSALYLCASSVQQGTPLHFGNGTRLTVT.

The rearrangement uses TRBV4-3 and TRBJ2-6; D perhaps matches TRBD1 (6 bases). This CDR3 region has 18 residues. Looked up from germline, CDR1 is LGHNA and CDR2 is YSLEER. The V gene lost 4 bases and the J gene lost 0 bases, with 16 bases spanning the gap. The CDR3 protein is CASSRTPGQPSGANVLTF. The DNA of the CDR3 is TGCGCCAGCAGCCGAACGCCGGGACAACCCTCTGGGGCCAACGTCCTGACTTTC.

This clonotype was recorded only once. The rearrangement links TRBV2 to TRBJ1-5, with unresolved D. Germline-derived CDR1 and CDR2 are SNHLY and FYNNEI. Trimming pared 4 bases from V and 9 bases from J, leaving 10 bases between. The CDR3 has 12 residues. The CDR3 region has the DNA TGTGCCAGCAGTGGGTTAGTACCGCCCCAGCATTTT. It is translated as CASSGLVPPQHF.

The genes are TRBV2 and TRBJ1-5, with a tentative D call TRBD1 (5 bases). Trimming took off 5 bases at V and 1 base at J, with 9 bases between the two ends. The CDR3 runs 14 residues. CDR1 is SNHLY and CDR2 is FYNNEI in the germline V gene. This chain's CDR3 is CASSSTVSNQPQHF. The DNA for the CDR3 is TGTGCCAGCAGTTCGACAGTAAGCAATCAGCCCCAGCATTTT.

At least ten counts were recorded for this clonotype. The chain is built from TRBV5-1 and TRBJ2-1, with TRBD2 matching over 9 bases. Germline V lookup: CDR1 SGHRS, CDR2 YFSETQ. This CDR3 region has 16 residues. J gave up 0 bases and V 4 bases, and 5 bases lay outside the gene matches. CDR3 amino acids: CASSPRREGSYNEQFF. Written as DNA, the CDR3 is TGCGCCAGCAGCCCACGGCGGGAGGGCTCCTACAATGAGCAGTTCTTC. Using reference TRBV5-1 and TRBJ2-1 for the parts outside the CDR3, the full variable domain is KAGVTQTPRYLIKTRGQQVTLSCSPISGHRSVSWYQQTPGQGLQFLFEYFSETQRNKGNFPGRFSGRQFSNSRSEMNVSTLELGDSALYLCASSPRREGSYNEQFFGPGTRLTVL.

This clonotype appeared a few times. The chain is built from TRBV7-9 and TRBJ1-1; no definite D call. Germline loops: CDR1 SEHNR, CDR2 FQNEAQ (reference sequence). The ends were cut back, 3 bases at V and 8 bases at J, with 10 bases in the middle. This CDR3 comprises 12 residues. The CDR3 DNA is TGTGCCAGCAGCTTGTCCGTGTCGGAAGCTTTCTTT. Amino acid sequence: CASSLSVSEAFF.